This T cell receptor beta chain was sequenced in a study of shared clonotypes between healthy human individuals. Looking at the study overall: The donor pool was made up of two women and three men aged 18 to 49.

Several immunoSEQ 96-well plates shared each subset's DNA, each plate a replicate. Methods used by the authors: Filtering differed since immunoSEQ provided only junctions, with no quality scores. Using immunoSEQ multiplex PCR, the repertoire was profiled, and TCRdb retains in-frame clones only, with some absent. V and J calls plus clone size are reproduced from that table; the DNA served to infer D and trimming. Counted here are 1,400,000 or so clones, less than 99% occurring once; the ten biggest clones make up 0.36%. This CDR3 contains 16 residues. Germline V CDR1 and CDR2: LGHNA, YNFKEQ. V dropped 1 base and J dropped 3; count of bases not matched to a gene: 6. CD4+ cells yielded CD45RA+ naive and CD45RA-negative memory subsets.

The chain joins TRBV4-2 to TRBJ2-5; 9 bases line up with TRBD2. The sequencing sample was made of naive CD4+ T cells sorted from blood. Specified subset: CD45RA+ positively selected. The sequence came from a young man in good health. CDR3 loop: CASSQGRLAVKETQYF. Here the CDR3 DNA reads TGTGCCAGCAGCCAAGGTAGACTAGCGGTTAAAGAGACCCAGTACTTC.